This T cell receptor (beta chain) was identified in a study of control samples from healthy donors and cancer patients (dated by TCRdb to between 2020 and 2021). The library was produced with the immunoSEQ multiplex PCR assay. Imported from immuneACCESS, the table was reduced by TCRdb to in-frame sequences with V and J called. These copies leave out some clones; in studies compared against another copy, an unresolved V gene accounts for under half, and the cause of the remainder is not known. In all, the sample holds 120,000 or so clones, and around nine tenths of those were seen once. Roughly 12% of the sample is held by the ten biggest clonotypes. The CDR3 measures 17 amino acids from cysteine to phenylalanine. The retained sequence is limited to the CDR3, 51 bases, with the frame set at the first base. The germline V gene encodes CDR1 SGHRS and CDR2 YFSETQ. V is cut by 0 bases and J by 3 bases, and the space between the germline ends is 18 bases.

A note on this clone: No antigen is known for it. No quality values exist for individual bases; no much larger clone is one base distant.

This sequence uses TRBV5-1 and TRBJ1-2; TRBD1 is perhaps the D gene, given 5 matching bases. Input material: blood. This receptor was taken from a young man in good health. The CDR3 region: CASSLAKYQGLHYGYTF. The DNA is TGCGCCAGCAGCTTGGCCAAGTATCAGGGCTTGCACTATGGCTACACCTTC.